The rows below give T cell receptor beta chains drawn from one sample of a study of blood T cell repertoires in COVID-19. Measured with immunoSEQ multiplex PCR; TCRdb has only the in-frame clones, and not every one. The sample lists some 320,000 clones; about 90% were seen once. Sequencing was performed on peripheral blood. These receptors all stem from a woman in her fifties or sixties who had recovered from COVID-19. Both conserved end residues are part of each CDR3. The order of the fields is clone size, CDR3 length, J gene, D gene, V gene, CDR3 DNA, CDR3 protein. D genes are given only for firm matches. The size entry is marked missing in some rows and otherwise reads once, few, many or a size class.

>-|15|TRBJ2-3|-|TRBV5-1
TGCGCCAGCAGCTTGGGTGGGGGCGACGCAGATACGCAGTATTTT
CASSLGGGDADTQYF
>-|16|TRBJ2-3|TRBD2|TRBV7-2
TGTGCCAGCAGCTTTGCTAGCGGGTCTAGCACAGATACGCAGTATTTT
CASSFASGSSTDTQYF
>-|14|TRBJ2-7|-|TRBV4-1
TGCGCCAGCAGCCAGGAGGGTGGGGCTTACGAGCAGTACTTC
CASSQEGGAYEQYF
>-|15|TRBJ1-3|TRBD1|TRBV15
TGTGCCACCAGCAGAGACAGGGGGTATGGAAACACCATATATTTT
CATSRDRGYGNTIYF
>once|16|TRBJ1-1|TRBD1|TRBV15
TGTGCCACCAGCAGCACGGCCCTGACAGGGCGGGCTGAAGCTTTCTTT
CATSSTALTGRAEAFF
>-|16|TRBJ2-1|-|TRBV24-1
TGTGCCACCAGTGATCAAACTGGGAGCCTCTACAATGAGCAGTTCTTC
CATSDQTGSLYNEQFF
>-|13|TRBJ2-7|TRBD1|TRBV6-5
TGTGCCAGCCGCCTTGACAGGGCCTACGAGCAGTACTTC
CASRLDRAYEQYF
>-|15|TRBJ1-5|TRBD1|TRBV28
TGTGCCAGCACCGAGGGGGACAGGGGGCGCCGGGCCCAGCATTTT
CASTEGDRGRRAQHF
>-|14|TRBJ1-2|TRBD1|TRBV29-1
TGCAGCGTCGAACCACAGGGGGCGGGCTATGGCTACACCTTC
CSVEPQGAGYGYTF
>-|13|TRBJ2-5|-|TRBV28
TGTGCCAGCAGTTTCCAGGCGACGGAGACCCAGTACTTC
CASSFQATETQYF
>-|15|TRBJ1-3|-|TRBV9
TGTGCCAGCAGCGCATCGACAGGCTCTGGAAACACCATATATTTT
CASSASTGSGNTIYF
>-|15|TRBJ2-2|-|TRBV28
TGTGCCAGCAGTTTATTGTCCCGGAACACCGGGGAGCTGTTTTTT
CASSLLSRNTGELFF
>-|12|TRBJ2-5|-|TRBV29-1
TGCAGCGCACAGGACCGGCAAGAGACCCAGTACTTC
CSAQDRQETQYF
>-|14|TRBJ2-2|TRBD1|TRBV28
TGTGCCAGCGTGGGGCAGGGGGTCACCGGGGAGCTGTTTTTT
CASVGQGVTGELFF
>-|13|TRBJ1-1|-|TRBV12-3/TRBV12-4
TGTGCCAGCAGTTTCGCGGGTGTCGGTGGAGCTTTCTTT
CASSFAGVGGAFF
>-|15|TRBJ2-7|-|TRBV4-3
TGCGCCAGCAGCCAAGATAGTGCTGGGCCCTACGAGCAGTACTTC
CASSQDSAGPYEQYF
>-|14|TRBJ1-2|TRBD1|TRBV7-2
TGTGCCAGCAGCCCACAGGGGGGGCGGGCTGGCTACACCTTC
CASSPQGGRAGYTF
>-|14|TRBJ1-2|-|TRBV7-9
TGTGCCAGCAGCTTAGCGAGAAGCGGCTATGGCTACACCTTC
CASSLARSGYGYTF
>-|18|TRBJ2-6|-|TRBV5-1
TGCGCCAGCAGCTTGGTGGCGGGACGGGACTCTGGGGCCAACGTCCTGACTTTC
CASSLVAGRDSGANVLTF
>-|18|TRBJ2-1|TRBD2|TRBV20-1
TGCAGTGCTAGTCGGGGACTAGCGGGCCTAAACTCCTACAATGAGCAGTTCTTC
CSASRGLAGLNSYNEQFF
>few|12|TRBJ2-7|-|TRBV2
TGTGCCAGCAGTTCTGGCAGGGACGAGCAGTACTTC
CASSSGRDEQYF
>-|16|TRBJ1-1|TRBD1|TRBV7-8
TGTGCCAGCAGCTTAGGGACAGGGGGTTGGAGTACTGAAGCTTTCTTT
CASSLGTGGWSTEAFF
>-|14|TRBJ2-5|-|TRBV7-2
TGTGCCAGCAGCTTATCAGGGGCTGGGGAGACCCAGTACTTC
CASSLSGAGETQYF
>-|15|TRBJ2-1|TRBD1|TRBV5-1
TGCGCCAGCAGCGGGGGACAGGGGAGTAGGGATGAGCAGTTCTTC
CASSGGQGSRDEQFF
>-|12|TRBJ2-7|-|TRBV6-2/TRBV6-3
TGTGCCAGCAGTTGGACTATGTACGAGCAGTACTTC
CASSWTMYEQYF
>-|15|TRBJ2-1|TRBD1|TRBV6-5
TGTGCCAGCAGGAGACAGGGTGGTAGAGGAAATGAGCAGTTCTTC
CASRRQGGRGNEQFF